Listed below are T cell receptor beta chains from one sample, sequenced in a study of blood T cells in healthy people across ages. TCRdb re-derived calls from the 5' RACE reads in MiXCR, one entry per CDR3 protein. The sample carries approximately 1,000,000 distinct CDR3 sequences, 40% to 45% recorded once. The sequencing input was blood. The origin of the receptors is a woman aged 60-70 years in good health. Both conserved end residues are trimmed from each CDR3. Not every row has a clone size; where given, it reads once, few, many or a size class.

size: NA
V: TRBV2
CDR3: ASSVASGSYNEQY

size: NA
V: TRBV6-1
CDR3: ASSRRTGTPSTDTQY

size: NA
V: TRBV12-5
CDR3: ASGLVLPGGEQY

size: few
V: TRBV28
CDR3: ASSFDTGYNEQF

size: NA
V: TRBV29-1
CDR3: SVVDPGAF

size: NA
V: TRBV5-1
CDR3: ASSALKHHNEQF

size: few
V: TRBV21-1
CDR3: ASSSRTLEEY

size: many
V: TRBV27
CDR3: ASSLGQFNQPQH

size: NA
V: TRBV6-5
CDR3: ASSYAREQF

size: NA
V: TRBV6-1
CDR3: ASSVDRIYYEQY

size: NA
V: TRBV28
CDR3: ASSFVLQGLDGYT

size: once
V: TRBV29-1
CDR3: SVVPRGYNEQF

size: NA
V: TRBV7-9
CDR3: ASSPQGGEDTQY

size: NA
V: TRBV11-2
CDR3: ASSFSGTLEQY

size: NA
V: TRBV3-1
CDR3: ASRPRGGRSYNEQF

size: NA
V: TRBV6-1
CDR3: ASSEGQGSTEAF

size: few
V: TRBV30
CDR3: AWTRPGQGWGYT

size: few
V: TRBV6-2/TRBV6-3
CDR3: ASSFALAGEGKNIQY

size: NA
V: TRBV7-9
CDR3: ASSLGVAAEAF

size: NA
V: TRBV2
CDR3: ASKTLARQY

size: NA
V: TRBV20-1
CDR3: SARDPREGPYEQY

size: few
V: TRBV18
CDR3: ASSPPGQGNGYT

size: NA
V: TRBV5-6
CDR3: ASSSQWVGNTEAF

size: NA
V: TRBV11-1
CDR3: ASSVAGQTVEF

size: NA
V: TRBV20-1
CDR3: SARDRVSGLAETQY

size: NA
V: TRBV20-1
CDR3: SSSGGMSYEQY

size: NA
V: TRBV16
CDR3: ASSQIQDGDTYEQY

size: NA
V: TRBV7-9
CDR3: AGSTGFDGYT

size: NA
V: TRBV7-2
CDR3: ASSRGGQGAGEQY